This TCR beta chain was found in a study of T cells in Graves' hyperthyroidism and ophthalmopathy. In this sample, this clonotype turned up a few times. Its antigen is as yet unknown. The V segment lost 3 bases and the J segment 1 base; nucleotides outside the gene matches: 7. CDR1 is KGHDR, CDR2 SFDVKD, per germline. CDR3 length: 17 residues. Researchers took RNA transcripts and amplified the TCR beta CDR3 regions from them. Carried out on the TCR CDR3, a first-round RT-PCR used the HTBI primer set. TCRdb analysed the multiplex PCR reads with MiXCR anew, one entry per CDR3 protein. The table lists about 270,000 distinct CDR3 sequences, around 20% of them singletons, with about 60% in the top ten. General study findings and limits: The model predicted ophthalmopathy a median around seven months before onset. Blood held most thyroid clonotypes expanded above 0.001 frequency.

The chain links TRBV24-1 to TRBJ2-7; TRBD2 agrees at 11 bases. This TCR was recovered from a man aged 25-45 years with Graves' ophthalmopathy. Sequencing input: blood. The CDR3 spells CATSDRETSGTSYEQYF. The CDR3 DNA follows: TGTGCCACCAGTGATAGGGAGACTAGCGGGACATCCTACGAGCAGTACTTC.